Below are 3 T cell receptor beta chains sequenced from a single sample in a study of blood T cell repertoires in COVID-19. The repertoire was sequenced with immunoSEQ multiplex PCR; TCRdb's copy has only in-frame clones and lacks some. This table holds about 180,000 clones, roughly 81% found once. Sequencing was performed on peripheral blood. These receptors were obtained from a woman of 80 years or more with COVID-19, enrolled during active disease.

The chain carries TRBV10-1 and TRBJ2-7; D gene ambiguous. The CDR3 extends over 10 amino acids. The germline gives CDR1 WNHNN, CDR2 SYGVQD (reference sequence). Trimming took off 7 bases at V and 6 bases at J, with 7 bases between the two ends. The CDR3 nucleotides are TGCGCCAGCACCTCGGGCGAGCAGTACTTC. Its translation: CASTSGEQYF.

The chain recombines TRBV4-1 with TRBJ1-2; maybe TRBD1 (6 bases). Trimming cost V 7 bases and J 0 bases, with 12 bases left between them. CDR3 size: 14 residues. Germline V gives CDR1 MGHRA, CDR2 YSYEKL. The CDR3 spells CASTPGTSNYGYTF. In DNA form, the CDR3 reads TGCGCCAGCACCCCCGGGACATCTAACTATGGCTACACCTTC.

The V and J genes are TRBV4-3 and TRBJ2-7; TRBD2 might be the D (6 bases). V lost 4 bases to trimming and J lost 5 bases, with 12 bases between them. Looked up from germline, CDR1 is LGHNA and CDR2 is YSLEER. The length of the CDR3 is 13 residues. The CDR3 coding sequence is TGCGCCAGCAGCCGGGGACTTTCCCACGAGCAGTACTTC. Protein product: CASSRGLSHEQYF.